This T cell receptor beta chain comes out of a study of memory CD4+ T cells and cytomegalovirus serostatus. Study summary: Donors were healthy Belgian adults, about ten CMV seropositive and 24 seronegative.

This CDR3 has 14 residues. Germline CDR1 MNHNY, CDR2 SVGAGI (reference sequence). Between the trimmed V and J ends, which lost 3 bases and 1 base, there was a span of 8 bases. Single viable CD3+CD4+CD8-CD45RO+ cells were sorted as the memory CD4+ T cells. Whole-study findings and limits: Suggested: most of the CMV-linked TCR signature lies in CD4+ memory cells.

Notes on this clone: Antigen: not known.

Original analysis: After removing out-of-frame reads, millions of distinct TCRbeta sequences remained. Assay used: immunoSEQ multiplex PCR; TCRdb lists only in-frame clones, some missing. V, J and clone size reflect that table, while D and trimming were determined from the DNA. The table has about 46,000 clones, around four fifths seen once. The receptor's source is an adult in good health and CMV-seronegative. The chain is built from TRBV6-6 and TRBJ2-3, with D unresolved. The sample taken for sequencing was memory CD4+ T cells from blood. The CDR3 DNA sequence: TGTGCCAGCAGTTATGGTGGTGGCACAGATACGCAGTATTTT. This translates into CASSYGGGTDTQYF.